This entry features one T cell receptor beta chain sequence. The antigen is unknown. Germline V gives CDR1 MDHEN, CDR2 SYDVKM. This CDR3 contains 12 residues. The ends were cut back, 5 bases at V and 7 bases at J, with 11 bases in the middle. The record originates from a study of T cell responses to AZD1222 COVID-19 vaccine. General study points: Spike-specific TCR repertoires showed rising breadth and depth after two AZD1222 doses. Unmutated variant regions are reportedly targeted by nearly half of spike-specific TCRs.

The assay was immunoSEQ multiplex PCR, and TCRdb's table has in-frame clones only and misses some. This sample has about 180,000 clones, with approximately 94% found just once. Here the sequenced sample was peripheral blood, taken 28 days after the second AZD1222 dose. The clonotype originates from an adult who received the AZD1222 COVID-19 vaccine. This chain connects TRBV28 to TRBJ1-2; D gene uncertain. The CDR3 sequence: CASSPRTSGYTF. The CDR3 DNA sequence: TGTGCCAGCAGTCCCCGTACAAGTGGCTACACCTTC.